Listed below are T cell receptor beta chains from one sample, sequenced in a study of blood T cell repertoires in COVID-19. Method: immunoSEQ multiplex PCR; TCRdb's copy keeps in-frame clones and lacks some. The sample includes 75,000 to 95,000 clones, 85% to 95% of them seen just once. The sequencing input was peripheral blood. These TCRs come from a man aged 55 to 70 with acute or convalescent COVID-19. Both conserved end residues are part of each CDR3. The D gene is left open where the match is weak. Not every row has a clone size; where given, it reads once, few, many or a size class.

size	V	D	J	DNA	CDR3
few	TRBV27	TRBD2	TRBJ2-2	TGTGCCAGCAGTTTCGAGCGGGGGAACACCGGGGAGCTGTTTTTT	CASSFERGNTGELFF
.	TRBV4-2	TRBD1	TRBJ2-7	TGTGCCAGCAGCCAAGGAGCCGGGACAGGGCCTGGAGAGCAGTACTTC	CASSQGAGTGPGEQYF
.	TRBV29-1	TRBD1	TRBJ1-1	TGCAGCGTGCGACCGGGACAGGAATACACTGAAGCTTTCTTT	CSVRPGQEYTEAFF
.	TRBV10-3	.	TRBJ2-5	TGTGCCATCAGTGAGTCCCTCGAGGGTGGTGAGACCCAGTACTTC	CAISESLEGGETQYF
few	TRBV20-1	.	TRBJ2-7	TGCAGTGCTGGCTTCTCCTACGAGCAGTACTTC	CSAGFSYEQYF
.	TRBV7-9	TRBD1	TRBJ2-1	TGTGCCAGCAGCTTGGAACCGGGACAGGGGTACAATGAGCAGTTCTTC	CASSLEPGQGYNEQFF
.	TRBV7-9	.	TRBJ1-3	TGTGCCAGCAGCCCCCCGGGGAGTGTCGACACCATATATTTT	CASSPPGSVDTIYF
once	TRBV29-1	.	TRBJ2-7	TGCAGCGTCCAAAGCCAAACCCTCGAGCAGTACTTC	CSVQSQTLEQYF
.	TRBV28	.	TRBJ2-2	TGTGCCAGCAGTTTATCGGCAGGGCCCCGCACCGGGGAGCTGTTTTTT	CASSLSAGPRTGELFF
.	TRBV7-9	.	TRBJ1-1	TGTGCCAGCAGCTTACAACCAGACACTGAAGCTTTCTTT	CASSLQPDTEAFF
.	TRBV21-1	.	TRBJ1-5	TGTGCCAGCAGCAAACCTGGCAGGGAATCTAATCAGCCCCAGCATTTT	CASSKPGRESNQPQHF
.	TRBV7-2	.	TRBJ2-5	TGTGCCAGCAGCTTAGTGCAGGAACAGACCCAGTACTTC	CASSLVQEQTQYF
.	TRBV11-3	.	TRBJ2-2	TGTGCCAGCAGCGAACGGCGGGGACAGAGTAACACCGGGGAGCTGTTTTTT	CASSERRGQSNTGELFF
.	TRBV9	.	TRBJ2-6	TGTGCCAGCAGCGTTGAGGTGGAAAGTTCTGGGGCCAACGTCCTGACTTTC	CASSVEVESSGANVLTF
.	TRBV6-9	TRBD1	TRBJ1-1	TGTGCCAGCAGTTATCCGCGGCCTGGGACAGCGAACACTGAAGCTTTCTTT	CASSYPRPGTANTEAFF
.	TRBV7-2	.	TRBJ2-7	TGTGCCAGCAGCTTAGGAGCCAGCGCTGCGGGCTACGAGCAGTACTTC	CASSLGASAAGYEQYF
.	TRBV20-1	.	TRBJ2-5	TGCAGTGGGGAGCACAGTGAGACCCAGTACTTC	CSGEHSETQYF
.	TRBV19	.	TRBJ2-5	TGTGCCAGTAGTATTAGGGGAGAGACCCAGTACTTC	CASSIRGETQYF
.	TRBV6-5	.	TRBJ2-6	TGTGCCAGCAGTTACTCTACTGGGGCCAACGTCCTGACTTTC	CASSYSTGANVLTF
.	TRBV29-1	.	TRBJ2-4	TGCAGCTCCAGGGGAAACATTCAGTACTTC	CSSRGNIQYF
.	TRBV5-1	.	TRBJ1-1	TGCGCCAGCAGCTTGGCCCCCATGAACACTGAAGCTTTCTTT	CASSLAPMNTEAFF
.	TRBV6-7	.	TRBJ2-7	TGTGCCAGCAGGTGTGCGGGCCCTTCCCACGAGCAGTACTTC	CASRCAGPSHEQYF
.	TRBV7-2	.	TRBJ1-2	TGTGCCAGCAGCTTAAGTGACGCCGCGGGCGGCTACACCTTC	CASSLSDAAGGYTF
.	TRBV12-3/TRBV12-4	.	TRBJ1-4	TGTGCCAGCAGCTCGCCGGGACTTCGACTGTTTTTT	CASSSPGLRLFF
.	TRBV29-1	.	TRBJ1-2	TGCAGCGTTGAACCGGGATCCTATGGCTACACCTTC	CSVEPGSYGYTF
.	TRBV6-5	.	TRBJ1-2	TGTGCCAGCAGTTCACAGAGCCTTTGGGATGGCTACACCTTC	CASSSQSLWDGYTF
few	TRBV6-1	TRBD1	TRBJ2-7	TGTGCCAGCAGTGAAGCGCGGACAGGGGGAAGGTACGAGCAGTACTTC	CASSEARTGGRYEQYF
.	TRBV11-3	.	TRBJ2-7	TGTGCCAGCAGCCTCTACGAGCAGTACTTC	CASSLYEQYF
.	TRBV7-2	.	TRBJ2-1	TGTGCCAGCAGCCTGGACTCAGGAAACTACAATGAGCAGTTCTTC	CASSLDSGNYNEQFF
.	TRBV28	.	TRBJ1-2	TGTGCCAGCAGTGAGACAGGCTCTAACTATGGCTACACCTTC	CASSETGSNYGYTF
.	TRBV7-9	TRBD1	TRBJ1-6	TGTGCCAGCAGCCCCACGGGACAGGGGGTCGATTCACCCCTCCACTTT	CASSPTGQGVDSPLHF
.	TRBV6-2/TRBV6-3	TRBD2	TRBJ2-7	TGTGCCAGCAGCATTAGCGGGAGAGCCTACGAGCAGTACTTC	CASSISGRAYEQYF